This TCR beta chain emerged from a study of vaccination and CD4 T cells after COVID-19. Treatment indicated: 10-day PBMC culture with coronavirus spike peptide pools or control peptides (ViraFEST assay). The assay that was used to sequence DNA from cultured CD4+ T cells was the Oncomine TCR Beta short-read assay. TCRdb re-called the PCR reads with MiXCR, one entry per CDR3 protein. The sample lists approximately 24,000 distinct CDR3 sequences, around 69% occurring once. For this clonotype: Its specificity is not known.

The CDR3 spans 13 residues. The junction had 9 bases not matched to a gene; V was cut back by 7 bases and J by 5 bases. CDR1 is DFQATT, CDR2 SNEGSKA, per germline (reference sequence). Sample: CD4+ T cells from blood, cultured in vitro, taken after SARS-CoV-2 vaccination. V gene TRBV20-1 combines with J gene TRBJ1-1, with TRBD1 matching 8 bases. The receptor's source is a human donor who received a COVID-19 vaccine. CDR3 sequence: CSVPDRAGTEAFF. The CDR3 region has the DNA TGCAGTGTTCCGGACAGGGCTGGAACTGAAGCTTTCTTT.